These T cell receptor beta chains were read from a single sample in a study of T cell responses to AZD1222 COVID-19 vaccine. TCRdb's table, derived via immunoSEQ multiplex PCR, lists solely in-frame clones and lacks some. The data hold 95,000 to 150,000 clones, with 80% to 90% observed a single time. Sequencing used peripheral blood, obtained on day 0 of AZD1222 vaccination. These receptors were obtained from an adult in good health. The CDR3 runs from the conserved cysteine through the conserved F or W. Fields, in order: D gene, J gene, V gene, clone size, CDR3 protein, CDR3 DNA. D genes are given only for firm matches. The listing skips clone size in some rows; elsewhere it reads once, few, many or a size class.

TRBD2	TRBJ2-7	TRBV7-6	.	CASSSRSGGGERPYEQYF	TGTGCCAGCAGCTCAAGGAGCGGGGGTGGCGAGAGGCCCTACGAGCAGTACTTC
TRBD2	TRBJ2-5	TRBV5-6	.	CASSFPPIAGGPQETQYF	TGTGCCAGCAGCTTTCCCCCCATAGCGGGGGGGCCACAAGAGACCCAGTACTTC
.	TRBJ2-7	TRBV10-3	.	CAIVRRARASYEQYF	TGTGCCATCGTTCGACGCGCGCGGGCGTCCTACGAGCAGTACTTC
.	TRBJ1-4	TRBV7-9	.	CASVSGREGEKLFF	TGTGCCAGCGTCTCGGGCAGGGAGGGGGAAAAACTGTTTTTT
TRBD1	TRBJ2-1	TRBV4-1	.	CASSQERGQGRNEQFF	TGCGCCAGCAGCCAAGAGAGAGGACAGGGGAGGAATGAGCAGTTCTTC
.	TRBJ1-1	TRBV24-1	.	CATSDPESTEAFF	TGTGCCACCAGTGACCCCGAGAGCACTGAAGCTTTCTTT
TRBD1	TRBJ1-6	TRBV19	.	CASGTPRTGYSPLHF	TGTGCCAGTGGGACCCCGAGGACAGGGTATTCACCCCTCCACTTT
TRBD2	TRBJ2-7	TRBV29-1	.	CSVEELAGLTYEQYF	TGCAGCGTTGAAGAACTAGCGGGTTTAACCTACGAGCAGTACTTC
TRBD1	TRBJ1-1	TRBV3-1/TRBV3-2	.	CASSLSTGGAFF	TGTGCCAGCAGCCTCTCTACAGGGGGAGCTTTCTTT
.	TRBJ2-7	TRBV2	.	CASSLDSDEQYF	TGTGCCAGCAGCCTGGATTCCGACGAGCAGTACTTC
TRBD1	TRBJ1-2	TRBV14	.	CASSPHGQGAVYGYTF	TGTGCCAGCAGCCCCCATGGACAGGGGGCGGTCTATGGCTACACCTTC
.	TRBJ1-2	TRBV9	.	CASSSTRLAYNYGYTF	TGTGCCAGCAGCTCCACGCGCTTGGCCTATAACTATGGCTACACCTTC
.	TRBJ2-2	TRBV28	.	CAGSDRGGYTGELFF	TGTGCCGGCAGCGATCGAGGGGGATACACCGGGGAGCTGTTTTTT
.	TRBJ2-6	TRBV6-5	.	CASSYSTGANVLTF	TGTGCCAGCAGTTACTCAACCGGGGCCAACGTCCTGACTTTC
.	TRBJ1-3	TRBV4-3	.	CASSQILAGNTIYF	TGCGCCAGCAGCCAAATCCTAGCGGGAAACACCATATATTTT
TRBD1	TRBJ2-7	TRBV3-1/TRBV3-2	.	CASSPEGTGGLSSYEQYF	TGTGCCAGCAGCCCCGAGGGGACAGGGGGCCTCTCCTCCTACGAGCAGTACTTC
.	TRBJ2-1	TRBV25-1	.	CASSFGTLVNEQFF	TGTGCCAGCAGTTTCGGGACTCTAGTGAATGAGCAGTTCTTC
TRBD2	TRBJ2-2	TRBV2	.	CASSSGGKAGLFF	TGTGCCAGCAGCAGCGGGGGCAAGGCGGGGCTGTTTTTT
TRBD1	TRBJ1-2	TRBV28	.	CASSLSHRGLRGYTF	TGTGCCAGCAGTTTATCCCACAGGGGGCTCAGAGGCTACACCTTC
.	TRBJ2-1	TRBV7-2	.	CASSTRPRRMGGSYNEQFF	TGTGCCAGCAGCACCCGTCCCCGTCGGATGGGGGGCTCCTACAATGAGCAGTTCTTC
.	TRBJ1-5	TRBV9	.	CASSALGGQPQHF	TGTGCCAGCAGCGCCTTAGGGGGGCAGCCCCAGCATTTT
TRBD1	TRBJ2-7	TRBV4-1	.	CASSQPRQGSSEQYF	TGCGCCAGCAGCCAACCAAGACAGGGGAGTAGCGAGCAGTACTTC
TRBD1	TRBJ2-1	TRBV4-3	once	CASSQVAQGTSSYNEQFF	TGCGCCAGCAGCCAAGTCGCACAGGGGACGAGCTCCTACAATGAGCAGTTCTTC
.	TRBJ2-1	TRBV4-3	.	CASSFTSSSYNEQFF	TGCGCCAGCAGCTTTACTTCGAGCTCCTACAATGAGCAGTTCTTC
TRBD2	TRBJ2-1	TRBV6-5	.	CASILAGWNEQFF	TGTGCCAGCATCCTAGCGGGATGGAATGAGCAGTTCTTC
TRBD1	TRBJ1-6	TRBV4-3	.	CASSQGGQPSNSPLHF	TGCGCCAGCAGCCAAGGGGGACAGCCTTCTAATTCACCCCTCCACTTT
.	TRBJ1-6	TRBV28	once	CVSRRDYNSPLHF	TGTGTCTCGAGGCGGGATTATAATTCACCCCTCCACTTT
.	TRBJ2-2	TRBV19	.	CASSTGGRAEPTGELFF	TGTGCCAGTAGTACTGGGGGCCGGGCGGAGCCCACCGGGGAGCTGTTTTTT
.	TRBJ1-5	TRBV28	.	CASKGLNQPQHF	TGTGCCAGCAAAGGCCTCAATCAGCCCCAGCATTTT
TRBD1	TRBJ2-7	TRBV9	.	CASSVEGDSYYEQYF	TGTGCCAGCAGCGTAGAGGGGGACAGCTACTACGAGCAGTACTTC
.	TRBJ1-5	TRBV18	.	CASSPGRTVGPQHF	TGTGCCAGCTCACCCGGACGGACAGTGGGGCCCCAGCATTTT
.	TRBJ2-7	TRBV27	.	CASSLAPEGYEQYF	TGTGCCAGCAGTTTGGCCCCGGAGGGCTACGAGCAGTACTTC
.	TRBJ2-3	TRBV5-4	.	CASSLASQGGGSTDTQYF	TGTGCCAGCAGCTTGGCCTCTCAGGGGGGCGGAAGCACAGATACGCAGTATTTT
.	TRBJ2-3	TRBV28	.	CASGLRGISTDTQYF	TGTGCCAGCGGCCTAAGGGGAATTAGCACAGATACGCAGTATTTT
.	TRBJ2-7	TRBV28	once	CASSLHVLAEQYF	TGTGCCAGCAGCCTTCACGTTCTTGCCGAGCAGTACTTC
.	TRBJ1-2	TRBV7-2	.	CASSVARVNYGYTF	TGTGCCAGCAGCGTCGCTCGCGTCAACTATGGCTACACCTTC
.	TRBJ2-1	TRBV15	.	CATSAGPERKFF	TGTGCCACCAGCGCCGGGCCGGAAAGGAAGTTCTTC
.	TRBJ1-4	TRBV19	.	CASSTSGPTLGTNEKLFF	TGTGCCAGTAGTACATCCGGGCCGACCTTAGGGACTAATGAAAAACTGTTTTTT
.	TRBJ1-2	TRBV28	.	CASSPLETVGAGLGYGYTF	TGTGCCAGCAGCCCATTAGAAACTGTGGGGGCCGGGCTAGGCTATGGCTACACCTTC
.	TRBJ1-1	TRBV3-1/TRBV3-2	.	CASSQVTVGAEAFF	TGTGCCAGCAGCCAAGTGACAGTAGGGGCTGAAGCTTTCTTT
TRBD1	TRBJ1-1	TRBV7-2	once	CASSLRTGEGTEAFF	TGTGCCAGCAGCTTACGGACAGGGGAAGGAACTGAAGCTTTCTTT
.	TRBJ1-2	TRBV18	.	CASSPPHPQGENYGYTF	TGTGCCAGCTCACCACCGCATCCCCAGGGTGAAAACTATGGCTACACCTTC
.	TRBJ2-6	TRBV27	.	CASSSLGGSGANVLTF	TGTGCCAGCAGTTCCCTGGGGGGCTCTGGGGCCAACGTCCTGACTTTC
.	TRBJ1-2	TRBV27	.	CASSQLDRYGYTF	TGTGCCAGCAGTCAACTTGACAGATACGGCTACACCTTC
.	TRBJ1-2	TRBV2	.	CASSDRAYGYTF	TGTGCCAGCAGTGATAGGGCTTATGGCTACACCTTC
.	TRBJ1-6	TRBV5-8	.	CASNRGPATPSAIYNSPLHF	TGTGCCAGCAATCGGGGCCCAGCAACCCCATCGGCTATCTATAATTCACCCCTCCACTTT